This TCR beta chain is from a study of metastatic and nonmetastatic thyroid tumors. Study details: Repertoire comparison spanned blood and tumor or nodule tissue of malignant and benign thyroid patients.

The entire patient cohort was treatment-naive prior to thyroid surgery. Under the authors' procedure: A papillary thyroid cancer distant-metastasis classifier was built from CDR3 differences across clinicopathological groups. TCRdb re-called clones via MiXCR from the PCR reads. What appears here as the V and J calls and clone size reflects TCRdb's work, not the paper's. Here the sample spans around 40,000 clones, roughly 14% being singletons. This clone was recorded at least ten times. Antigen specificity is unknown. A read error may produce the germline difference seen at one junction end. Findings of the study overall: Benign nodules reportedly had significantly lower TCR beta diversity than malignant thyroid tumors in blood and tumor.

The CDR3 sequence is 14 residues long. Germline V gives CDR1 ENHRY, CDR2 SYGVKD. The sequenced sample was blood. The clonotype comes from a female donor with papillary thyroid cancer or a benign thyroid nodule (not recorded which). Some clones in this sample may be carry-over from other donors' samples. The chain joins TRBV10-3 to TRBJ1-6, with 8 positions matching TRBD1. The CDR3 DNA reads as TGTGTCATCAGTAATGACAGGGGTAATTCACCCCTCCACTTT. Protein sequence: CVISNDRGNSPLHF.